A single sample is the source of the 3 T cell receptor beta chains below, sequenced in a study of cytomegalovirus exposure and HLA in healthy donors. Only in-frame clones appear in the TCRdb table, and some are missing; sequencing was by immunoSEQ multiplex PCR. The sample consists of about 130,000 clones, just under 90% of them appearing once. The sample consisted of PBMCs. The origin of the receptors is a man aged 25-45 years in good health and CMV-seronegative.

The chain employs TRBV28 and TRBJ2-7; 7 positions agree with TRBD2. Germline V gene sequence: CDR1 MDHEN, CDR2 SYDVKM. The CDR3 length is 13 residues. Trimming at V came to 3 bases and at J to 2 bases, leaving 1 base not matched to a gene. The CDR3 loop is CASSFREAYEQYF. The CDR3 bases are TGTGCCAGCAGTTTTCGGGAGGCCTACGAGCAGTACTTC.

V is TRBV10-1 and J is TRBJ2-5; 13 positions agree with TRBD2. V lost 4 bases and J lost 6; bases outside the gene matches: 5. This CDR3 region has 15 residues. Per the germline V gene, CDR1 is WNHNN and CDR2 is SYGVQD (reference sequence). CDR3 in amino acids: CASSARTSGGKTQYF. The CDR3, as DNA: TGCGCCAGCAGTGCGAGGACTAGCGGGGGAAAGACCCAGTACTTC.

The chain combines TRBV9 with TRBJ1-4; possibly TRBD1 for D (6 bases). This CDR3 is built from 16 residues. V was cut by 4 bases and J by 7 bases, with 20 bases left in between. CDR1 is SGDLS, CDR2 YYNGEE, per germline. In DNA form, the CDR3 reads TGTGCCAGCAGCTATAATACAGGGAGGGAGAGTGAAAAACTGTTTTTT. Translating gives CASSYNTGRESEKLFF.